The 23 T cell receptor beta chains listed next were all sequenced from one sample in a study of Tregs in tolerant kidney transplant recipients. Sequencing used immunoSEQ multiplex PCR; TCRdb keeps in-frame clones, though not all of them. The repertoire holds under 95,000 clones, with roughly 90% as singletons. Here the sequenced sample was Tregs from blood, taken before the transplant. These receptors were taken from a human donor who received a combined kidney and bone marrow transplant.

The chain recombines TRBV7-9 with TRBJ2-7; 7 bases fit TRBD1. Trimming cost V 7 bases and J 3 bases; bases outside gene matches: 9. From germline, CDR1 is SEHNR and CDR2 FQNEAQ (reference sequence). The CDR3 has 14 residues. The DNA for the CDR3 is TGTGCCAGCACCAAACAGACAGGGAGCTACGAGCAGTACTTC. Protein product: CASTKQTGSYEQYF.

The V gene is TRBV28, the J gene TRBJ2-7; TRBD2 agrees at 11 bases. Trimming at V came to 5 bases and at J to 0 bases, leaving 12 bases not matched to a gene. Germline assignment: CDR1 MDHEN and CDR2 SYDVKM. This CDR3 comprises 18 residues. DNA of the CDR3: TGTGCCAGCAGTCAGGATGGCCCGGGACTAGCGGACTCCTACGAGCAGTACTTC. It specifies CASSQDGPGLADSYEQYF.

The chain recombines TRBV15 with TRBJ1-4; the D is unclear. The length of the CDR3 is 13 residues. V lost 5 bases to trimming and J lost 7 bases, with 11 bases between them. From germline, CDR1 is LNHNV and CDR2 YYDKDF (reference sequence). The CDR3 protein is CATSARVGEKLFF. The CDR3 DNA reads TGTGCCACCAGCGCGAGGGTGGGTGAAAAACTGTTTTTT.

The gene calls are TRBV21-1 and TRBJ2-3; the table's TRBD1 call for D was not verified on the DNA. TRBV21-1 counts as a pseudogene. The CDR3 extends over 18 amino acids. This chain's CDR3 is CATGLDRGQFTRIDTQYF. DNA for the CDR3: TGTGCCACCGGACTTGACAGGGGGCAGTTTACCCGAATTGATACGCAGTATTTT.

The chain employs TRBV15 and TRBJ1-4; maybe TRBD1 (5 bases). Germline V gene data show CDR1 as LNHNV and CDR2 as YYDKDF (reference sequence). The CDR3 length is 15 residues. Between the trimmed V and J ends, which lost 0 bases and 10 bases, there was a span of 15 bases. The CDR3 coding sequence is TGTGCCACCAGCAGAGATGAAAGTGGGGGAGGAAAACTGTTTTTT. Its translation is CATSRDESGGGKLFF.

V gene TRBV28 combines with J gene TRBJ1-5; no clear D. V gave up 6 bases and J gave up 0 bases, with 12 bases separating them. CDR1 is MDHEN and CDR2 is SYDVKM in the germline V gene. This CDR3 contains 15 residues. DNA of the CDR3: TGTGCCAGCAGCCGACATCTCTCTAGCAATCAGCCCCAGCATTTT. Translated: CASSRHLSSNQPQHF.

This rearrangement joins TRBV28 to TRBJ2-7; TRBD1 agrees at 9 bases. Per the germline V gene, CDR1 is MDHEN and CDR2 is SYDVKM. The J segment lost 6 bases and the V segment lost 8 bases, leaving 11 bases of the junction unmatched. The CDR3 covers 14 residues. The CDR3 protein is CASRLRGQGTEQYF. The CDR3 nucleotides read TGTGCCAGCCGATTGCGGGGACAGGGCACCGAGCAGTACTTC.

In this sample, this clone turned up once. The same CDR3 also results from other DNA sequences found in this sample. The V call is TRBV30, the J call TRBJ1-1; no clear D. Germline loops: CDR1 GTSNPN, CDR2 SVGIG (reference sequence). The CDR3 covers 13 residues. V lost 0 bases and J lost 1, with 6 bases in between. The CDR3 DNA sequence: TGTGCCTGGAGTGTACAAGAGAACACTGAAGCTTTCTTT. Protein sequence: CAWSVQENTEAFF.

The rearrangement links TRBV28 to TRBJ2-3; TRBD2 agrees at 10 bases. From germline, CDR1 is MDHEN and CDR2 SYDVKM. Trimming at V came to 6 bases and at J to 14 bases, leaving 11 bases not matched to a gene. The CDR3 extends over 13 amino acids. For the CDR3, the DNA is TGTGCCAGCAGGGCACAAACCGGGACTAGCGCGTATTTT. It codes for CASRAQTGTSAYF.

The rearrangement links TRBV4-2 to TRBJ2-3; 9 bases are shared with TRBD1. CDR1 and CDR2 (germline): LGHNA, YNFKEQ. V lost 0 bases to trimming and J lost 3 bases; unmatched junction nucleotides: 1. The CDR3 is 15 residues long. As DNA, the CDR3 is TGTGCCAGCAGCCAAGAGGACAGGGGTACAGATACGCAGTATTTT. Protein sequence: CASSQEDRGTDTQYF.

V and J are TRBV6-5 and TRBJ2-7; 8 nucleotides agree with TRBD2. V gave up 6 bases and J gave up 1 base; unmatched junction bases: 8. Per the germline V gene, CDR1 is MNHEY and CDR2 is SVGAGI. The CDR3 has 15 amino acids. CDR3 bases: TGTGCCAGCAGGAAGACGGGACTAGAGTCCTACGAGCAGTACTTC. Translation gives CASRKTGLESYEQYF.

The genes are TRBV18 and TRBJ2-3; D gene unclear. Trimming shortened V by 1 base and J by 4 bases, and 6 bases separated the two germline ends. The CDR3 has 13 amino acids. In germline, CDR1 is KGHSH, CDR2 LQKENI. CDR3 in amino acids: CASSPQDADTQYF. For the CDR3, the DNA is TGTGCCAGCTCACCACAGGATGCAGATACGCAGTATTTT.

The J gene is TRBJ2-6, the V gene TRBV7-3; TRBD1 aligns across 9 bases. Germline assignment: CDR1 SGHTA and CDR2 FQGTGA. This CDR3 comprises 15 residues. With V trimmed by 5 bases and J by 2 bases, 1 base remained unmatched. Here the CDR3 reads CASSDRGTGANVLTF. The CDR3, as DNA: TGTGCCAGCAGCGACAGGGGGACTGGGGCCAACGTCCTGACTTTC.

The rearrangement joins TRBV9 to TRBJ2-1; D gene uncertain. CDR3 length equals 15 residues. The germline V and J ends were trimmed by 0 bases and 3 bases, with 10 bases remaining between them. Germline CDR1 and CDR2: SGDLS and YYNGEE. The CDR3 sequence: CASSVDSGSYNEQFF. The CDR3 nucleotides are TGTGCCAGCAGCGTAGATAGTGGTAGCTACAATGAGCAGTTCTTC.

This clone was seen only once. The CDR3 DNA sequence: TGTGCCAGCAGGGGGACAGGGGGTTTGGGGGTTACGCAGTATTTT. This gives the protein CASRGTGGLGVTQYF. The V gene is TRBV28, the J gene TRBJ2-3, with 11 bases lining up with TRBD1. The CDR3 length is 15 residues. The V and J ends lost 6 bases and 8 bases, in that order; junction bases with no gene match: 10. CDR1 MDHEN and CDR2 SYDVKM come from the germline V gene. The entire variable domain, with the rest obtained from reference TRBV28 and TRBJ2-3, is as follows: DVKVTQSSRYLVKRTGEKVFLECVQDMDHENMFWYRQDPGLGLRLIYFSYDVKMKEKGDIPEGYSVSREKKERFSLILESASTNQTSMYLCASRGTGGLGVTQYFGPGTRLTVL.

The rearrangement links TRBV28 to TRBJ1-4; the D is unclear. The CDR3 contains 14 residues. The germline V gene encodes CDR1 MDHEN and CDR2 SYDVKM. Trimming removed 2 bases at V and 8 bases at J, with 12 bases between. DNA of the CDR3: TGTGCCAGCAGTTTACCCCCAGGAAACGAAAAACTGTTTTTT. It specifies CASSLPPGNEKLFF.

CDR3 coding DNA: TGTGCCAGCAGTGAAGGCGTCAGGGCGACGGAAGCTTTCTTT. Translation gives CASSEGVRATEAFF. The V gene is TRBV6-1, the J gene TRBJ1-1; TRBD1 might be the D (5 bases). Per the germline V gene, CDR1 is MNHNS and CDR2 is SASEGT. This CDR3 has 14 amino acids. V was trimmed by 1 base and J by 8 bases, leaving 14 bases between them.

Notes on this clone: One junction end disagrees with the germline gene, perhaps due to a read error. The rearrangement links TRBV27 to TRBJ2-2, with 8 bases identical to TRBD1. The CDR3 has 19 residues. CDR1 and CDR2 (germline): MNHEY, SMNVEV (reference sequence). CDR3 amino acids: CASTLRPDRPGGAHRGAVF. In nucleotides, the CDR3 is TGTGCCAGCACCCTTCGACCCGATCGCCCAGGGGGCGCGCACCGGGGAGCTGTTTTT.

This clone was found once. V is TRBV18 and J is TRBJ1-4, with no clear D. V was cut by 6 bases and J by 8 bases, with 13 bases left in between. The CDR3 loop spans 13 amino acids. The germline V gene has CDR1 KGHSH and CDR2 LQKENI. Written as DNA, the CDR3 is TGTGCCAGCTCCGCCGAACACGGGGAAAAACTGTTTTTT. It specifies CASSAEHGEKLFF.

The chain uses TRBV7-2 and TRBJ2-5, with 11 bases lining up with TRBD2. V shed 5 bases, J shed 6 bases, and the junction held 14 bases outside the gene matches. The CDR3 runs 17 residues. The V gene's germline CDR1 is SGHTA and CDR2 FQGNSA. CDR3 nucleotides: TGTGCCAGCAGCCGCGATTTAGCGGGAGGGAGGAGTAAGACCCAGTACTTC. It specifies CASSRDLAGGRSKTQYF.

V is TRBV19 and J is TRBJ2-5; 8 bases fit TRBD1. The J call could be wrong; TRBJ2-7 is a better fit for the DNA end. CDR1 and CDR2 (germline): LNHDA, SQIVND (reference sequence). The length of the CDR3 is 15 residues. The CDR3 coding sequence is TGTGCCAGTAGTATACAGGGGGCGCTCTTCTACGAGCAGTACTTC. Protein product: CASSIQGALFYEQYF.

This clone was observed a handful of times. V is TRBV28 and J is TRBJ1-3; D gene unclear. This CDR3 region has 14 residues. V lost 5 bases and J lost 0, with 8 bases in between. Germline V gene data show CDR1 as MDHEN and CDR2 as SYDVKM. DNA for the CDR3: TGTGCCAGCAGTCCCCAGAGCTCTGGAAACACCATATATTTT. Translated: CASSPQSSGNTIYF.

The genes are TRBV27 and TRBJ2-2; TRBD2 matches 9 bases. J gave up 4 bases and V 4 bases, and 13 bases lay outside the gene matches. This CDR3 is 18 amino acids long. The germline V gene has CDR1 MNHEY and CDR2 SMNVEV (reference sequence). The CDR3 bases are TGTGCCAGCAGTTCCCCGTGGGTAGCGGGAGCGACCACCGGGGAGCTGTTTTTT. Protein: CASSSPWVAGATTGELFF.